Listed below are T cell receptor beta chains from one sample, sequenced in a study of shared clonotypes between healthy human individuals. TCRdb keeps only in-frame clones here, not all; method: immunoSEQ multiplex PCR. The table includes 2 million to 2.5 million clones, 85% to 95% detected once. The material sequenced was naive CD4+ T cells from PBMCs. These receptors came from a man aged 18-30 years in good health. Some clones in this sample may be carry-over from other donors' samples. Both conserved end residues are part of each CDR3. The order of the fields is CDR3 DNA, CDR3 protein, J gene, V gene, D gene, clone size. A D gene is named only where the DNA matches it firmly. Expanded clones get a size class; other rows say once, few or many, or leave the size out.

DNA: TGTGCCAGCAGTGCTGGACAGGGGACGTTTGGGACCCAGTACTTC
CDR3: CASSAGQGTFGTQYF
J: TRBJ2-5
V: TRBV28
D: TRBD1
size: .

DNA: TGTGCCAGCAGCTTTTGGACGCAGCCCAAATCTGGAAACACCATATATTTT
CDR3: CASSFWTQPKSGNTIYF
J: TRBJ1-3
V: TRBV14
D: .
size: .

DNA: TGCGCCAGCAGCGCCCGGACTAGCGGCACAGATACGCAGTATTTT
CDR3: CASSARTSGTDTQYF
J: TRBJ2-3
V: TRBV5-1
D: TRBD2
size: .

DNA: TGCGCCAGCAGCCCCGATCAACTAGTTCATACGCAGTATTTT
CDR3: CASSPDQLVHTQYF
J: TRBJ2-3
V: TRBV4-1
D: .
size: .

DNA: TGCAGCCTCAAAGCCGAGGGGAACACTGAAGCTTTCTTT
CDR3: CSLKAEGNTEAFF
J: TRBJ1-1
V: TRBV29-1
D: .
size: once

DNA: TGCGCCAGCAGACTCCTAGCGGAAAGCACAGATACGCAGTATTTT
CDR3: CASRLLAESTDTQYF
J: TRBJ2-3
V: TRBV5-1
D: TRBD2
size: .

DNA: TGTGCCAGCAGCTCTTCCAGGGGGGTGGTTCAAGAGACCCAGTACTTC
CDR3: CASSSSRGVVQETQYF
J: TRBJ2-5
V: TRBV13
D: .
size: .

DNA: TGTGCCAGCAGTTTGAGGGATTCAGCTAATGAAAAACTGTTTTTT
CDR3: CASSLRDSANEKLFF
J: TRBJ1-4
V: TRBV28
D: .
size: .

DNA: TGCGCCAGCAGCTACTTGACAGGGCAGGAGACCCAGTACTTC
CDR3: CASSYLTGQETQYF
J: TRBJ2-5
V: TRBV5-1
D: TRBD1
size: .

DNA: TGTGCCTGGAGTCGGGGTGGCGGGGCCAACGTCCTGACTTTC
CDR3: CAWSRGGGANVLTF
J: TRBJ2-6
V: TRBV30
D: .
size: .

DNA: TGTGCCAGCAGCTTAGTTGGAGGGGCGAGCACCGGGGAGCTGTTTTTT
CDR3: CASSLVGGASTGELFF
J: TRBJ2-2
V: TRBV7-3
D: .
size: .

DNA: TGTGCCAGCAGTGATAGACAGGGGGCGAGTGGCTACACCTTC
CDR3: CASSDRQGASGYTF
J: TRBJ1-2
V: TRBV6-1
D: TRBD1
size: few

DNA: TGTGCCAGCAGTCCGGTGGGGGCAGTCAAAAACATTCAGTACTTC
CDR3: CASSPVGAVKNIQYF
J: TRBJ2-4
V: TRBV5-4
D: .
size: .

DNA: TGTGCCAGCAGTGAAGAGAAGCCCCAGCATTTT
CDR3: CASSEEKPQHF
J: TRBJ1-5
V: TRBV6-1
D: .
size: .

DNA: TGCGCCAGCAGCTTGGCCGAGGGGAGGGAGACCCAGTACTTC
CDR3: CASSLAEGRETQYF
J: TRBJ2-5
V: TRBV5-1
D: .
size: .

DNA: TGTGCCAGCAGCCAGGGACTAGCGGAAAGCACAGATACGCAGTATTTT
CDR3: CASSQGLAESTDTQYF
J: TRBJ2-3
V: TRBV11-3
D: TRBD2
size: .

DNA: TGTGCCAGCAGCCGCGGAAACTATGGCTACACCTTC
CDR3: CASSRGNYGYTF
J: TRBJ1-2
V: TRBV7-9
D: .
size: once

DNA: TGTGCCAGCAGTATCAAGAGGACTGAAGCTTTCTTT
CDR3: CASSIKRTEAFF
J: TRBJ1-1
V: TRBV28
D: .
size: .

DNA: TGCGCCAGCAGCGCCAGATATTCATTTAAGACAGGGACGGTCGCCTACGAGCAGTACTTC
CDR3: CASSARYSFKTGTVAYEQYF
J: TRBJ2-7
V: TRBV10-1
D: TRBD1
size: .

DNA: TGCGCCAGCAGTCCGGGACTAGCGGTTGTTGGGCAGTACTTC
CDR3: CASSPGLAVVGQYF
J: TRBJ2-7
V: TRBV10-1
D: TRBD2
size: .

DNA: TGTGCCAGCTCACTATTGAACTACGAGCAGTACTTC
CDR3: CASSLLNYEQYF
J: TRBJ2-7
V: TRBV18
D: .
size: .

DNA: TGTGCCAGCAGCGTAGGGGGTTGGGAGGTGACTAATGAAAAACTGTTTTTT
CDR3: CASSVGGWEVTNEKLFF
J: TRBJ1-4
V: TRBV9
D: .
size: .

DNA: TGCAGCGGAATTGACAGCTTCGGCTACACCTTC
CDR3: CSGIDSFGYTF
J: TRBJ1-2
V: TRBV29-1
D: .
size: .

DNA: TGTGCCAGCAGTTTAACAGGGCTCCGGAACACTGAAGCTTTCTTT
CDR3: CASSLTGLRNTEAFF
J: TRBJ1-1
V: TRBV27
D: .
size: .